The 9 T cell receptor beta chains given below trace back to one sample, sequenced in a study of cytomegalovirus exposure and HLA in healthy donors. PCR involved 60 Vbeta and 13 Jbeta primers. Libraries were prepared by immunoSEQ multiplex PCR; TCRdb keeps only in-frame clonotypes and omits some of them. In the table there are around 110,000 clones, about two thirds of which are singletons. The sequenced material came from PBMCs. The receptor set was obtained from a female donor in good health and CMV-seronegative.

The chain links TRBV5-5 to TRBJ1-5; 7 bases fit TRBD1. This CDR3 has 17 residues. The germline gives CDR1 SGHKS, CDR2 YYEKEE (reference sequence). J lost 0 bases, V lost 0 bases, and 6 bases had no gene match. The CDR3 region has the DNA TGTGCCAGCAGCTTGGTTGGGACAGTGTATAGCAATCAGCCCCAGCATTTT. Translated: CASSLVGTVYSNQPQHF. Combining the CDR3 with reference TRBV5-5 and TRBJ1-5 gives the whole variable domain DAGVTQSPTHLIKTRGQQVTLRCSPISGHKSVSWYQQVLGQGPQFIFQYYEKEERGRGNFPDRFSARQFPNYSSELNVNALLLGDSALYLCASSLVGTVYSNQPQHFGDGTRLSIL.

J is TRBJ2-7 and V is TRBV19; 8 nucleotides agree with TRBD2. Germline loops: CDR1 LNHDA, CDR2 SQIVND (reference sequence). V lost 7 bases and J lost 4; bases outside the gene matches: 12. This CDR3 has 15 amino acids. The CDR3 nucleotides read TGTGCCAGTAAAACAGAACTAGCGGACTCATACGAGCAGTACTTC. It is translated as CASKTELADSYEQYF.

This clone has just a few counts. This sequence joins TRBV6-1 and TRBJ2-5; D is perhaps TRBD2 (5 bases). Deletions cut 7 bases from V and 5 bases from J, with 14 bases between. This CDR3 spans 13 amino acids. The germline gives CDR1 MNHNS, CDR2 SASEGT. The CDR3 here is CASNRGSEETQYF. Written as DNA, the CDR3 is TGTGCCAGCAATCGGGGTTCGGAGGAGACCCAGTACTTC.

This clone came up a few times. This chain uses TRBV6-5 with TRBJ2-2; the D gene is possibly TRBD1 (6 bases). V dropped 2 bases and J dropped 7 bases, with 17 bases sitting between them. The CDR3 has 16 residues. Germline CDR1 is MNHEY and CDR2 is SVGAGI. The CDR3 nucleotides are TGTGCCAGCAGTTACGGGGTGGGGGCGCGAGGCGGGGAGCTGTTTTTT. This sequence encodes CASSYGVGARGGELFF.

CDR3 sequence reads: CASSPLGGRDTAPLHF. The CDR3, as DNA: TGTGCCAGCAGCCCACTAGGGGGCAGGGACACGGCACCCCTCCACTTT. The chain employs TRBV2 and TRBJ1-6; 7 bases are a match to TRBD1. Germline V gene data show CDR1 as SNHLY and CDR2 as FYNNEI. The CDR3 is made up of 16 amino acids. The junction had 16 bases not matched to a gene; V was cut back by 6 bases and J by 11 bases.

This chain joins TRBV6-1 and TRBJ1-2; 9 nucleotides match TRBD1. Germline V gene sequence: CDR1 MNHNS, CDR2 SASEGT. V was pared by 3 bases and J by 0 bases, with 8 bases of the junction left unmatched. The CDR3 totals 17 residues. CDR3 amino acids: CASSDWYRGPSNYGYTF. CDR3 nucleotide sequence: TGTGCCAGCAGTGATTGGTACAGGGGGCCTTCTAACTATGGCTACACCTTC.

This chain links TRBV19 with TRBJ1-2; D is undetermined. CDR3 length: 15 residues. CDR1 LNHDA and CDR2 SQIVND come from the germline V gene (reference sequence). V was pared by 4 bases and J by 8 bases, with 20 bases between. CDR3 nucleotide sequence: TGTGCCAGTAGTAAACCGGGGTTAGTCGGCGTAGGCTACACCTTC. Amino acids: CASSKPGLVGVGYTF.

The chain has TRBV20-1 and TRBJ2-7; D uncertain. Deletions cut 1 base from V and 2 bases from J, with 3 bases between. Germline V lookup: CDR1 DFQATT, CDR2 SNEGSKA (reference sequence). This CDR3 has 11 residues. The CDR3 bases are TGCAGTGCTAGAGCTCCCTACGAGCAGTACTTC. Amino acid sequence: CSARAPYEQYF.

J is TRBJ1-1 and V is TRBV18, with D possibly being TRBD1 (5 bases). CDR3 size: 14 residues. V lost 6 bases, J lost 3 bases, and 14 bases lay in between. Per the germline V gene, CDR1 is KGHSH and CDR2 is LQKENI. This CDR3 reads CASSFRTTDTEAFF. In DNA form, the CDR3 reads TGTGCCAGCTCGTTCCGGACAACAGACACTGAAGCTTTCTTT.